Each of the 20 T cell receptor beta chains below was sequenced from the same sample in a study of CD8+CD57+ T cells in acquired aplastic anemia. Genomic DNA templated the TCR beta VDJ and CDR3 profiling. TCRdb independently ran MiXCR on the reads; one entry per CDR3 protein. The table records 250,000 to 350,000 distinct CDR3 sequences, 45% to 65% of them present only once. Sequenced input: sorted CD4+, CD8+, or CD8+CD57+ T cells (not recorded which) from PBMCs. The receptor set was obtained from a human donor with severe aplastic anemia or a healthy control (not recorded which).

The chain uses TRBV20-1 and TRBJ1-5; a weak D match, TRBD1 (5 bases). The germline V and J ends were trimmed by 4 bases and 4 bases, with 17 bases remaining between them. The germline V gene encodes CDR1 DFQATT and CDR2 SNEGSKA (reference sequence). The CDR3 totals 15 residues. Here the CDR3 DNA reads TGCAGTGCTACCTCGAGAGGGGATGGGAATCAGCCCCAGCATTTT. Its protein product is CSATSRGDGNQPQHF.

This clonotype was found a few times. CDR3: CASSVVAGEGYTF. CDR3 DNA sequence: TGTGCCAGCAGCGTAGTAGCGGGAGAAGGCTACACCTTC. This rearrangement joins TRBV9 to TRBJ1-2; D not certain. With 0 bases removed from V and 8 bases from J, the gap between germline ends came to 11 bases. The germline V gene has CDR1 SGDLS and CDR2 YYNGEE. There are 13 residues in the CDR3.

This sequence joins TRBV19 and TRBJ2-3, with 7 bases that match TRBD2. Unmatched junction bases numbered 10, after V lost 1 base and J lost 9 bases. The CDR3 has 15 amino acids. Germline CDR1 LNHDA, CDR2 SQIVND (reference sequence). CDR3 residues: CASSIGTLGGDTQYF. Written as DNA, the CDR3 is TGTGCCAGTAGTATAGGTACTTTGGGGGGGGACACGCAGTATTTT.

The chain recombines TRBV15 with TRBJ1-3; no clear D gene. V was pared by 1 base and J by 0 bases, with 13 bases between. The CDR3 is 17 residues long. Germline CDR1 is LNHNV and CDR2 is YYDKDF (reference sequence). CDR3 amino acids: CATSRVHSSSSGNTIYF. DNA for the CDR3: TGTGCCACCAGCAGAGTTCACTCATCGAGCTCTGGAAACACCATATATTTT.

This clonotype was found a few times. The genes are TRBV5-1 and TRBJ2-7; TRBD2 is a possible D gene (6 bases). Germline V CDR1 and CDR2: SGHRS, YFSETQ. V was cut by 3 bases and J by 7 bases, with 14 bases left in between. There are 13 residues in the CDR3. CDR3 loop: CASSSTGTWEQYF. DNA for the CDR3: TGCGCCAGCAGCTCGACCGGGACTTGGGAGCAGTACTTC.

The rearrangement uses TRBV7-2 and TRBJ1-6, with 8 bases matching TRBD1. This CDR3 spans 19 amino acids. Trimming at V came to 0 bases and at J to 9 bases, leaving 16 bases not matched to a gene. Germline assignment: CDR1 SGHTA and CDR2 FQGNSA. The CDR3 spells CASSLARWRRDRGVSPLHF. The CDR3 coding sequence is TGTGCCAGCAGCTTAGCGCGTTGGAGGAGAGACAGGGGAGTTTCACCCCTCCACTTT.

The rearrangement joins TRBV5-4 to TRBJ2-7; 11 positions match TRBD2. The trim removed 5 bases at V and 6 bases at J, leaving 7 bases unmatched. CDR1 and CDR2 from the germline V gene are SGHNT and YYREEE (reference sequence). The CDR3 extends over 14 amino acids. The CDR3 sequence is CASSSLAGASEQYF. CDR3 sequence (DNA): TGTGCCAGCAGTTCACTAGCGGGGGCATCCGAGCAGTACTTC.

CDR3 coding DNA: TGTGCCAGCAGCTTGACAGGGCTTGGCACAGATACGCAGTATTTT. Translation gives CASSLTGLGTDTQYF. V gene TRBV5-6 combines with J gene TRBJ2-3; the D gene is possibly TRBD1 (6 bases). CDR1 is SGHDT, CDR2 YYEEEE, per germline. V gave up 1 base and J gave up 1 base, with 10 bases separating them. The CDR3 length is 15 residues.

V and J are TRBV2 and TRBJ1-1; D perhaps matches TRBD1 (6 bases). Germline assignment: CDR1 SNHLY and CDR2 FYNNEI. Trimming pared 6 bases from V and 8 bases from J, leaving 22 bases between. This CDR3 spans 15 amino acids. For the CDR3, the DNA is TGTGCCAGCAGGGACCGGCGGTGGACAGACAAAGAAGCTTTCTTT. Translation: CASRDRRWTDKEAFF.

The chain links TRBV6-5 to TRBJ2-1, with a weak D call TRBD2 (5 bases). The germline V and J ends were trimmed by 4 bases and 0 bases, with 7 bases remaining between them. The CDR3 contains 14 residues. CDR1 is MNHEY, CDR2 SVGAGI, per germline. CDR3 amino acids: CASSSAGSYNEQFF. CDR3 nucleotide sequence: TGTGCCAGCAGTTCTGCGGGCTCCTACAATGAGCAGTTCTTC.

The chain combines TRBV7-8 with TRBJ2-1; D remains unclear. Germline V gene lookup returns CDR1 SGHVS and CDR2 FQNEAQ. The CDR3 extends over 17 amino acids. With 1 base removed from V and 4 bases from J, the gap between germline ends came to 17 bases. The CDR3 sequence is CASSLGSLADRYNEQFF. In nucleotides, the CDR3 is TGTGCCAGCAGCTTAGGGTCTTTAGCAGATAGATACAATGAGCAGTTCTTC.

The table lists this clonotype with many counts. J is TRBJ2-2 and V is TRBV7-9; the D gene is possibly TRBD1 (7 bases). CDR1 and CDR2 (germline): SEHNR, FQNEAQ (reference sequence). Trimming removed 4 bases from V and 4 bases from J, with 13 bases in between. This CDR3 has 15 residues. In DNA, the CDR3 is TGTGCCAGCAGCTCGGGGGACAGAATCACCGGGGAGCTGTTTTTT. Residues: CASSSGDRITGELFF.

This clonotype was counted many times. The J gene is TRBJ2-3, the V gene TRBV19, with 7 bases fitting TRBD1. Germline CDR1 reads LNHDA; CDR2 reads SQIVND (reference sequence). CDR3 length: 13 amino acids. V lost 6 bases, J lost 3 bases, and 3 bases stayed unmatched. This chain's CDR3 is CASRKGATDTQYF. The DNA of the CDR3 is TGTGCCAGTAGAAAGGGGGCGACAGATACGCAGTATTTT. Full variable domain (remainder filled in from reference TRBV19 and TRBJ2-3): DGGITQSPKYLFRKEGQNVTLSCEQNLNHDAMYWYRQDPGQGLRLIYYSQIVNDFQKGDIAEGYSVSREKKESFPLTVTSAQKNPTAFYLCASRKGATDTQYFGPGTRLTVL.

The chain uses TRBV5-1 and TRBJ2-7, with 8 bases identical to TRBD1. Losses at the gene ends were 0 bases for V and 1 base for J; bases not matched to a gene: 6. CDR1 is SGHRS and CDR2 is YFSETQ in the germline V gene. The CDR3 has 16 residues. The CDR3 loop is CASSLDGTGLSYEQYF. The CDR3 DNA follows: TGCGCCAGCAGCTTGGACGGGACAGGCCTTTCCTACGAGCAGTACTTC.

This clonotype was observed many times. V and J are TRBV9 and TRBJ2-7, with a possible D match to TRBD1 (6 bases). Germline V gives CDR1 SGDLS, CDR2 YYNGEE. V dropped 3 bases and J dropped 3 bases, with 10 bases sitting between them. This CDR3 has 13 residues. This chain's CDR3 is CASSATGNYEQYF. CDR3 in DNA: TGTGCCAGCAGCGCGACAGGAAACTACGAGCAGTACTTC.

This sequence joins TRBV20-1 and TRBJ2-5; 8 bases agree with TRBD2. With V trimmed by 5 bases and J by 5 bases, 13 bases remained unmatched. The germline CDR1 and CDR2 sequences are DFQATT and SNEGSKA (reference sequence). The CDR3 sequence is 15 residues long. The CDR3 DNA is TGCAGTGCTCGGCGGCGGGGGGCCACATTGGAGACCCAGTACTTC. It yields the protein CSARRRGATLETQYF.

This clonotype was observed many times. The chain has TRBV12-3 or TRBV12-4 and TRBJ2-7, with unresolved D. The CDR3 is made up of 13 amino acids. V gave up 3 bases and J gave up 6 bases, with 12 bases separating them. The CDR3 loop is CASSFKLGSEQYF. The CDR3 nucleotides are TGTGCCAGCAGTTTTAAGCTGGGTAGCGAGCAGTACTTC.

The V gene is TRBV20-1, the J gene TRBJ2-3; 7 bases line up with TRBD2. Germline V gene sequence: CDR1 DFQATT, CDR2 SNEGSKA (reference sequence). The CDR3 contains 16 residues. Losses at the gene ends were 5 bases for V and 3 bases for J; bases not matched to a gene: 14. The CDR3 loop reads CSALPYSGRATDTQYF. The CDR3 DNA reads TGCAGTGCTCTCCCCTATTCAGGGAGGGCGACAGATACGCAGTATTTT.

With respect to this clonotype: A much larger clone lies a single base off, so this may be a read error. The chain uses TRBV10-3 and TRBJ2-7, with D perhaps matching TRBD1 (6 bases). The CDR3 sequence is 18 residues long. In germline, CDR1 is ENHRY, CDR2 SYGVKD. The V gene lost 3 bases and the J gene lost 4 bases, with 25 bases spanning the gap. The CDR3 nucleotides read TGTGCCATCAGTGAAACGGCTTACAGGGACGGAGGCCTTTACGAGCAGTACTTC. It encodes CAISETAYRDGGLYEQYF.

This clonotype came up once. The chain recombines TRBV12-3 or TRBV12-4 with TRBJ1-5; 11 bases match TRBD1. The CDR3 contains 17 residues. The V gene end was trimmed by 6 bases and the J gene end by 0 bases; junction bases not matched to a gene: 7. The CDR3 sequence: CASSRTGGWGSNQPQHF. CDR3 sequence (DNA): TGTGCCAGCAGCAGGACAGGGGGCTGGGGTAGCAATCAGCCCCAGCATTTT.